Given below is one T cell receptor (beta chain) in context. A much larger clone differs from this one at a single base, so this may be a read error. This record belongs to a study of CD4 and CD8 cells across lung adenocarcinoma regions. TCRdb called the PCR reads again in MiXCR, with one record for every CDR3 protein. The data hold about 25,000 distinct CDR3 sequences, with around 53% observed a single time. This CDR3 is 16 amino acids long. Germline V gene lookup returns CDR1 MGHRA and CDR2 YSYEKL. Trimming cost V 1 base and J 10 bases; bases outside gene matches: 13. The sequence came from a male donor with lung adenocarcinoma. The CD4 and CD8 labels of this study may be unreliable. This chain connects TRBV4-1 to TRBJ2-1, with TRBD2 identical over 7 bases. Sequencing was performed on CD8+ T cells from the center of a lung tumor. The CDR3 region is CASSQGSTSLLHEQFF. The CDR3 DNA sequence: TGCGCCAGCAGCCAAGGGTCGACTAGCTTGCTCCACGAGCAGTTCTTC.